The present entry profiles one T cell receptor (beta chain) with its context. Its antigen is not identified. V lost 4 bases and J lost 4; bases outside the gene matches: 5. The CDR3 has 16 amino acids. The germline gives CDR1 MNHNY, CDR2 SVGAGI (reference sequence). These data come from a study of cytomegalovirus exposure and HLA in healthy donors. PCR involved 60 Vbeta and 13 Jbeta primers. Authors' processing steps: An analysis performed later counted around 80 million unique TCR beta chains (roughly 11 million of them shared). The assay was immunoSEQ multiplex PCR, and TCRdb's table has in-frame clones only and misses some. The D gene and trimming were derived from the DNA, and the V and J assignments and clone size from that table. The table records roughly 35,000 clones, about 53% of them present only once. Study findings and constraints: According to an earlier analysis, most TCR beta V segments yielded productive rearrangements about 87% or about 30% of the time.

Samples came from healthy bone marrow donors. Sequencing was done on a sample of PBMCs. This chain links TRBV6-6 with TRBJ2-1, with TRBD2 matching over 12 bases. The TCR originated in a woman between 40 and 50 years old in good health and CMV-seropositive. As DNA, the CDR3 is TGTGCCAGCAGTTCACTAGCGGGGGGTGGTTACAATGAGCAGTTCTTC. Translating gives CASSSLAGGGYNEQFF.